This passage covers 32 T cell receptor beta chains from one sample sequenced in a study of CD8 T cells in Susac syndrome (dated by TCRdb to the late 2010s). The library came from the immunoSEQ multiplex PCR assay. RNA was extracted using the RNeasy kit, and roughly 0.45 to 1 microgram was reverse transcribed with random hexamers. Clones were called with MiXCR by TCRdb after fastp trimmed the public reads at Q25, and only in-frame beta chains were retained. Records with the same CDR3 protein are collapsed into one entry carrying the most frequent genes and DNA. Counted in this sample were more than 100,000 distinct CDR3 sequences; roughly 96% of them appeared once. Together, the top ten hold around 0.12% of the sample. Material for sequencing was CD4+ T cells from PBMCs. These receptors all stem from a human donor in good health.

The chain joins TRBV7-2 to TRBJ2-3, with D unclear. The CDR3 is 14 residues long. Germline V lookup: CDR1 SGHTA, CDR2 FQGNSA. V lost 6 bases, J lost 0 bases, and 10 bases lay in between. CDR3 residues: CASSPDHSTDTQYF. CDR3 nucleotides: TGTGCCAGCAGTCCGGACCATAGCACAGATACGCAGTATTTT.

This chain connects TRBV12-3 or TRBV12-4 to TRBJ2-1, with D possibly TRBD1 on 6 matching bases. This CDR3 comprises 13 residues. Deletions cut 7 bases from V and 7 bases from J, with 14 bases between. CDR3 loop: CASIKRGGNEQFF. The CDR3 nucleotides are TGTGCCAGCATCAAGCGAGGGGGAAATGAGCAGTTCTTC.

V usage is TRBV24-1 and J usage is TRBJ2-3; 7 nucleotides align to TRBD1. V shed 7 bases and J 4 bases; nucleotides not matched to a gene: 4. CDR3 size: 13 residues. Per germline, CDR1 KGHDR and CDR2 SFDVKD. The CDR3 loop is CATRRQGADTQYF. CDR3 in DNA: TGTGCCACCAGAAGACAGGGCGCAGATACGCAGTATTTT.

This chain uses TRBV29-1 with TRBJ2-5; D not certain. V lost 4 bases and J lost 7, with 13 bases in between. Germline CDR1 and CDR2: SQVTM and ANQGSEA. The CDR3 consists of 12 residues. The CDR3, as DNA: TGCAGCGTTGCGACTTCAGAACGGACCCAGTACTTC. Translated, it gives CSVATSERTQYF.

This CDR3 reads CASSPGLREKLFF. The CDR3 DNA reads as TGTGCCAGCAGCCCAGGGCTGCGTGAAAAACTGTTTTTT. The chain carries TRBV11-2 and TRBJ1-4, with D possibly matching TRBD1 (5 bases). Trimming took off 5 bases at V and 7 bases at J, with 11 bases between the two ends. CDR3 length: 13 residues. Germline CDR1 SGHAT, CDR2 FQNNGV.

This clonotype was seen once. The chain carries TRBV25-1 and TRBJ1-2; 9 bases fit TRBD1. CDR3 size: 14 residues. Trimming took 5 bases from V and 8 from J; bases not matched to a gene: 9. The germline gives CDR1 MGHDK, CDR2 SYGVNS. The CDR3 bases are TGTGCCAGCAGTTATTCCACAGGGGGCAGCGGCTACACCTTC. It encodes CASSYSTGGSGYTF.

The rearrangement joins TRBV28 to TRBJ2-7; D may be TRBD1 (5 bases). Trimming took off 5 bases at V and 0 bases at J, with 14 bases between the two ends. The V gene's germline CDR1 is MDHEN and CDR2 SYDVKM. The CDR3 extends over 15 amino acids. CDR3 residues: CASSVYDSNSYEQYF. CDR3 sequence (DNA): TGTGCCAGCAGTGTCTATGACAGTAACTCCTACGAGCAGTACTTC.

The chain couples TRBV18 to TRBJ2-2; TRBD2 aligns across 7 bases. Germline values: CDR1 KGHSH, CDR2 LQKENI. The CDR3 is made up of 16 amino acids. Trimming removed 0 bases from V and 2 bases from J; junction bases left unmatched: 3. DNA of the CDR3: TGTGCCAGCTCACCACCGCCGGGGGGAAACACCGGGGAGCTGTTTTTT. Its translation: CASSPPPGGNTGELFF.

This chain connects TRBV18 to TRBJ1-2; D is ambiguous. CDR1 is KGHSH and CDR2 is LQKENI in the germline V gene. Trimming took 3 bases from V and 4 from J, leaving 9 bases between them. The CDR3 loop spans 13 amino acids. CDR3 nucleotide sequence: TGTGCCAGCTCACCGGAGGTATCCTATGGCTACACCTTC. Its protein product is CASSPEVSYGYTF.

The chain couples TRBV3-1 to TRBJ2-3; weak D call: TRBD2 (5 bases). Germline V gene sequence: CDR1 LGHDT, CDR2 YNNKEL (reference sequence). This CDR3 has 15 amino acids. Trimming removed 0 bases from V and 2 bases from J, with 9 bases in between. CDR3: CASSQEGSPTDTQYF. For the CDR3, the DNA is TGTGCCAGCAGCCAAGAAGGGAGCCCCACAGATACGCAGTATTTT.

This chain connects TRBV6-6 to TRBJ1-5, with 8 bases identical to TRBD1. Germline V CDR1 and CDR2: MNHNY, SVGAGI (reference sequence). The V segment lost 2 bases and the J segment 2 bases; nucleotides outside the gene matches: 2. This CDR3 comprises 15 residues. For the CDR3, the DNA is TGTGCCAGCAGTTACCTGGGACAGGGCAATCAGCCCCAGCATTTT. It codes for CASSYLGQGNQPQHF.

The rearrangement joins TRBV28 to TRBJ2-4; D may be TRBD1 (6 bases). This CDR3 spans 16 amino acids. Trimming stripped 5 bases from V and 14 bases from J, with 28 bases between. Germline loops: CDR1 MDHEN, CDR2 SYDVKM. This CDR3 is CASSGGQLPGQGSKYF. Here the CDR3 DNA reads TGTGCCAGCAGTGGGGGCCAACTTCCGGGACAAGGGTCAAAGTACTTC.

V usage is TRBV19 and J usage is TRBJ2-6, with no clear D. Germline assignment: CDR1 LNHDA and CDR2 SQIVND (reference sequence). The CDR3 spans 15 residues. Between the trimmed V and J ends, which lost 3 bases and 2 bases, there was a span of 8 bases. The CDR3 here is CASSMAVPGANVLTF. The DNA of the CDR3 is TGTGCCAGTAGTATGGCCGTACCTGGGGCCAACGTCCTGACTTTC.

This clonotype was observed once. DNA of the CDR3: TGCGCCAGCAGCTTGGGTGCTACCGGGGAGATGGAGCAGTACTTC. It codes for CASSLGATGEMEQYF. J is TRBJ2-7 and V is TRBV5-1; D may be TRBD2 (5 bases). Trimming stripped 0 bases from V and 7 bases from J, with 17 bases between. Germline V lookup: CDR1 SGHRS, CDR2 YFSETQ. The CDR3 is 15 amino acids.

The rearrangement joins TRBV7-2 to TRBJ2-5; D is tentatively TRBD1 or TRBD2 (6 bases each). Germline V gene data show CDR1 as SGHTA and CDR2 as FQGNSA. Trimming took off 4 bases at V and 4 bases at J, with 13 bases between the two ends. The CDR3 length is 14 residues. This CDR3 is CASSSTGRGETQYF. As DNA, the CDR3 is TGTGCCAGCAGCTCCACAGGGCGGGGAGAGACCCAGTACTTC.

The rearrangement uses TRBV20-1 and TRBJ2-1; 8 bases fit TRBD2. J was trimmed by 5 bases and V by 0 bases; bases with no gene match: 3. CDR1 and CDR2 (germline): DFQATT, SNEGSKA (reference sequence). The CDR3 spans 14 residues. The CDR3 here is CSAREGLEHNEQFF. The CDR3 coding sequence is TGCAGTGCTAGAGAGGGACTAGAACACAATGAGCAGTTCTTC.

V usage is TRBV5-6 and J usage is TRBJ2-7, with D possibly matching TRBD1 (5 bases). In germline, CDR1 is SGHDT, CDR2 YYEEEE. V shed 2 bases and J shed 0 bases, with 12 bases lying between them. The CDR3 runs 15 residues. CDR3 nucleotide sequence: TGTGCCAGCAGCTTCGGCAGGGCCAGCTCCTACGAGCAGTACTTC. Its translation: CASSFGRASSYEQYF.

The V and J genes are TRBV7-2 and TRBJ2-7; TRBD2 might be the D (5 bases). Per the germline V gene, CDR1 is SGHTA and CDR2 is FQGNSA. The CDR3 covers 17 residues. The V gene lost 5 bases and the J gene lost 5 bases, with 25 bases spanning the gap. CDR3 amino acids: CASSPDSFIAFRDEQYF. In nucleotides, the CDR3 is TGTGCCAGCAGCCCGGACTCGTTCATTGCGTTTCGGGACGAGCAGTACTTC.

This clonotype was picked up one time. The CDR3 loop is CASSLTQNPGNEQFF. The CDR3 DNA sequence: TGTGCCAGCAGCTTAACCCAAAACCCAGGAAATGAGCAGTTCTTC. The rearrangement joins TRBV7-2 to TRBJ2-1; D ambiguous. Germline V gene sequence: CDR1 SGHTA, CDR2 FQGNSA. V was trimmed by 2 bases and J by 7 bases, leaving 15 bases between them. The CDR3 sequence is 15 residues long.

The chain recombines TRBV18 with TRBJ2-7; TRBD1 agrees at 9 bases. The CDR3 extends over 15 amino acids. Germline CDR1 reads KGHSH; CDR2 reads LQKENI. Germline trimming cut 6 bases from V and 4 bases from J; bases unmatched to any gene: 10. CDR3 in amino acids: CASSLKQGAMYEQYF. In nucleotides, the CDR3 is TGTGCCAGCTCCCTAAAACAGGGGGCAATGTACGAGCAGTACTTC.

The gene calls are TRBV12-3 or TRBV12-4 and TRBJ1-3; D might be TRBD1 (6 bases). The CDR3 consists of 15 residues. V was shortened by 6 bases and J by 0 bases, with 12 bases between the two germline ends. CDR3 loop: CASSGQLLSGNTIYF. CDR3 DNA sequence: TGTGCCAGCAGCGGACAGCTCCTCTCTGGAAACACCATATATTTT.

V and J are TRBV23-1 and TRBJ1-5; TRBD1 might be the D (5 bases). Being an ORF, TRBV23-1 has a function that is uncertain. This CDR3 has 16 residues. Between the trimmed V and J ends, which lost 0 bases and 1 base, there was a span of 10 bases. This CDR3 is CASSQSRGGSNQPQHF. The CDR3, as DNA: TGCGCCAGCAGTCAATCCCGGGGGGGGAGCAATCAGCCCCAGCATTTT.

This chain links TRBV2 with TRBJ2-5; no firm D call. CDR3 length: 13 residues. Germline CDR1 is SNHLY and CDR2 is FYNNEI. The germline V and J ends were trimmed by 5 bases and 7 bases, with 14 bases remaining between them. CDR3 nucleotides: TGTGCCAGCAGTTTCGATCAACGCGGGACCCAGTACTTC. Translated, it gives CASSFDQRGTQYF.

The chain joins TRBV5-6 to TRBJ2-1; 11 bases match TRBD2. V was clipped by 4 bases and J by 12 bases; unmatched bases: 12. Germline values: CDR1 SGHDT, CDR2 YYEEEE. This CDR3 is 15 amino acids long. The CDR3 bases are TGTGCCAGCAGCGCGAACCTAGCGGGAGGAGGATGGCAGTTCTTC. It is translated as CASSANLAGGGWQFF.

This chain links TRBV29-1 with TRBJ2-5; possibly TRBD1 or TRBD2 for D (5 bases each). V gave up 4 bases and J gave up 2 bases, with 8 bases separating them. Germline V gives CDR1 SQVTM, CDR2 ANQGSEA. CDR3 size: 12 residues. The CDR3, as DNA: TGCAGCGTTGGCGAGGGGCAAGAGACCCAGTACTTC. The encoded protein is CSVGEGQETQYF.

This rearrangement joins TRBV5-7 to TRBJ2-3, with 11 bases identical to TRBD2. TRBV5-7 is recorded as an ORF, its role being uncertain. V lost 3 bases and J lost 2; bases outside the gene matches: 8. The CDR3 runs to 17 residues. CDR3 sequence (DNA): TGTGCCAGCAGCTCGCCCAAGACTAGCGGGGACACAGATACGCAGTATTTT. As protein: CASSSPKTSGDTDTQYF.

This chain's CDR3 is CAWSVGTGRTF. The CDR3 coding sequence is TGTGCCTGGAGTGTAGGGACAGGGCGTACCTTC. This chain links TRBV30 with TRBJ1-2, with 9 bases aligning to TRBD1. Unmatched junction bases numbered 4, after V lost 0 bases and J lost 14 bases. Looked up from germline, CDR1 is GTSNPN and CDR2 is SVGIG (reference sequence). The CDR3 runs 11 residues.

The chain combines TRBV3-1 with TRBJ2-7; 7 bases are shared with TRBD2. The CDR3 extends over 15 amino acids. V trimming: 0 bases; J trimming: 4 bases; junction bases outside the gene matches: 6. The germline CDR1 and CDR2 sequences are LGHDT and YNNKEL (reference sequence). The CDR3 here is CASSQDIGRTYEQYF. The CDR3 DNA follows: TGTGCCAGCAGCCAAGATATCGGGAGGACGTACGAGCAGTACTTC.

The chain has TRBV5-1 and TRBJ1-1, with a possible D match to TRBD1 (5 bases). V lost 3 bases and J lost 1, with 7 bases in between. This CDR3 is 13 amino acids long. Germline CDR1 is SGHRS and CDR2 is YFSETQ. The CDR3 DNA sequence: TGCGCCAGCAGCTGGGGCAAGAACACTGAAGCTTTCTTT. The encoded protein is CASSWGKNTEAFF.

The CDR3 spells CSPSGGTFLGTEAFF. The DNA for the CDR3 is TGCAGCCCCTCGGGGGGTACCTTCCTAGGCACTGAAGCTTTCTTT. J is TRBJ1-1 and V is TRBV20-1; perhaps TRBD1 as D (5 bases). The CDR3 runs 15 residues. From germline, CDR1 is DFQATT and CDR2 SNEGSKA (reference sequence).

The chain couples TRBV20-1 to TRBJ2-4, with 7 bases that match TRBD2. J lost 5 bases, V lost 5 bases, and 15 bases had no gene match. The CDR3 is made up of 16 amino acids. Germline CDR1 DFQATT, CDR2 SNEGSKA (reference sequence). In DNA form, the CDR3 reads TGCAGTGCTCCCGACACCGGTACTAGCGCCGAAAACATTCAGTACTTC. Translation gives CSAPDTGTSAENIQYF.

J is TRBJ2-6 and V is TRBV12-3 or TRBV12-4; a weak D match, TRBD1 (6 bases). This CDR3 is 16 amino acids long. V was pared by 8 bases and J by 4 bases, with 18 bases between. The CDR3 nucleotides read TGTGCCAGCCGCTACATCACAGGGACCGGGGCCAACGTCCTGACTTTC. Its translation is CASRYITGTGANVLTF.